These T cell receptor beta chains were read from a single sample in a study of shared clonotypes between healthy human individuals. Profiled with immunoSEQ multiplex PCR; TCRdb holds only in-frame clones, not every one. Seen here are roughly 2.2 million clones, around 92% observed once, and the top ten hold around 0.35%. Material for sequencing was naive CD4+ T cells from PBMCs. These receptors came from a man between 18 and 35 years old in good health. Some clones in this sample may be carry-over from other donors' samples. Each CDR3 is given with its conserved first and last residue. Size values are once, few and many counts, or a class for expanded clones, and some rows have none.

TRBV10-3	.	CAITGLAGARGANVLTF
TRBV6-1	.	CASSVRQVAKNIQYF
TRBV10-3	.	CAISVGDRATDTQYF
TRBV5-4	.	CASSLQQGRGETQYF
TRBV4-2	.	CASSQDEQSNQPQHF
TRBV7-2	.	CASSQEEVASAFF
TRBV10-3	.	CAISVLGAFGPDTQYF
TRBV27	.	CASSPWDGGYYEQYF
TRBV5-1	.	CASSLERAYDTQYF
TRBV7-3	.	CASSFNRGPDTEAFF
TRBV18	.	CASSLKADTQYF
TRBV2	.	CASSAIVGGPRTYYEQFF
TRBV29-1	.	CSETGGLRNYGYTF
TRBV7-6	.	CASSLGSFYNEQFF
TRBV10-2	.	CASSDRRDTQYF
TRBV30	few	CAWSNLRGEAFF
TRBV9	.	CASSALGGIGELFF
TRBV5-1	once	CASSLAGGSEYEQFF
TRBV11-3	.	CASSLESSGEQYF
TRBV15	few	CATSSANYGYTF
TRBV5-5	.	CASSWPDPDTGELFF
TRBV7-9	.	CASSLVPGLDLSYNEQFF
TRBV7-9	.	CASSVATAESEKLFF
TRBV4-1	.	CASSRGTTYNEQFF
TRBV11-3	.	CASSSHRGQETQYF
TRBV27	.	CASSLLGGSFGYTF
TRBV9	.	CASSAGQSNTEAFF
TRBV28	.	CASSPFAGGIKQGATGELFF
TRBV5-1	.	CASSLGTSGITDTQYF
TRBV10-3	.	CAISDRDRDYNEQFF
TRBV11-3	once	CASSRRRQETQYF
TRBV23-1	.	CASSLYPGQTNTEAFF
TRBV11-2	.	CASSFRTNIYNEQFF
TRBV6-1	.	CASTGMISGANVLTF
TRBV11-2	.	CASSLETGFGAYEQYF
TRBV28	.	CASSSGTVGNQPQHF
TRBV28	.	CASSLRTGGRPEQYF
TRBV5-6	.	CASSADWETQYF
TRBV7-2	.	CASSPGSSGSYNEQFF
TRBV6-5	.	CASRFLSAGNTIYF
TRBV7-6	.	CASSRLPGTAAYEQYF
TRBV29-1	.	CSVGLAPDEQFF
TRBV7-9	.	CASSSVRLAGPSYEQYF
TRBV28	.	CASSPGQGGREKLFF
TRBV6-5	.	CASSPSTTYGYTF
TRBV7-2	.	CASSLYRDRGSYNEQFF
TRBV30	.	CAWSVQGREQYF